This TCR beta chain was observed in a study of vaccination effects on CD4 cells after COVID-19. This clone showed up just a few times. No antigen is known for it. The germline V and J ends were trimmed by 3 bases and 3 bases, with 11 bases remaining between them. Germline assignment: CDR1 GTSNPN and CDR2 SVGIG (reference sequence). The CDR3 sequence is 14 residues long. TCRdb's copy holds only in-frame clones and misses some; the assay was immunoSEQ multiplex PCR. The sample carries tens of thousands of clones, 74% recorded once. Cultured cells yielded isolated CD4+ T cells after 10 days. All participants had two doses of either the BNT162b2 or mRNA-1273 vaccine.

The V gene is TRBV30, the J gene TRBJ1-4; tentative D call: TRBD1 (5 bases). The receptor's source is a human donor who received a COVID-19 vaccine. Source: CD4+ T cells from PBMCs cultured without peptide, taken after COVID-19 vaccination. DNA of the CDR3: TGTGCCTGGAGCGTAACAGGTGCTAATGAAAAACTGTTTTTT. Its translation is CAWSVTGANEKLFF.